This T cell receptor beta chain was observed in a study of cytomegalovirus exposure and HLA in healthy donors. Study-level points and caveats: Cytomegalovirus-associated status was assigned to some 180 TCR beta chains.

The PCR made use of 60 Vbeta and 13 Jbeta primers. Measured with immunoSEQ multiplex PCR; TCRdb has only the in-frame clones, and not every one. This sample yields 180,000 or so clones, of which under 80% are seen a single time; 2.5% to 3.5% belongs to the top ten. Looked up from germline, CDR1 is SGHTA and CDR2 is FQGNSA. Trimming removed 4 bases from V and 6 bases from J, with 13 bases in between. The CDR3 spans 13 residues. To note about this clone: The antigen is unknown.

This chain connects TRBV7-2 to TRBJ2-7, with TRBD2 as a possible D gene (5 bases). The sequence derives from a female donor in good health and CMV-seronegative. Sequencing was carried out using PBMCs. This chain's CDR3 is CASSSYLAFEQYF. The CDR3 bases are TGTGCCAGCAGCTCCTATCTAGCTTTCGAGCAGTACTTC. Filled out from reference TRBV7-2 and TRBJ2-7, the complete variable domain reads GAGVSQSPSNKVTEKGKDVELRCDPISGHTALYWYRQSLGQGLEFLIYFQGNSAPDKSGLPSDRFSAERTGGSVSTLTIQRTQQEDSAVYLCASSSYLAFEQYFGPGTRLTVT.